The clone carrying this T cell receptor beta chain was seen a few times. These data are taken from a study of identical twins. The length of the CDR3 is 12 residues. Germline values: CDR1 LGHDT, CDR2 YNNKEL (reference sequence). Trimming took 3 bases from V and 2 from J, leaving 3 bases between them. Only healthy Caucasians were included as donors. TCRdb reprocessed the 5' RACE reads with MiXCR, giving one entry per CDR3 protein. The sample carries hundreds of thousands of distinct CDR3 sequences, 8% to 9% recorded once. The same data also went into a second study, on yellow fever vaccine responses in identical twins.

The chain joins TRBV3-1 to TRBJ2-3; no reliable D call. The specimen was memory (CD45RO+) T cells sorted from blood. The receptor comes from a woman aged 18 to 35 in good health. CDR3 DNA: TGTGCCAGCAGCCACAACACAGATACGCAGTATTTT. Residues: CASSHNTDTQYF.